There are many counts of the clone carrying this T cell receptor (beta chain). This sample is drawn from a study of early T cells in non-severe SARS-CoV-2 infection. Study-wide context: Bulk RNA taken from unsorted whole blood was sequenced, leaving chains unpaired.

Separate cDNA molecules each had unique molecular identifiers attached to them. One entry per CDR3 protein results from TCRdb running MiXCR on the 5' RACE reads. The sample has over 90,000 distinct CDR3 sequences, 9.5% to 15% seen once; the top ten hold 4.4%. CDR1 is LNHDA, CDR2 SQIVND, per germline (reference sequence). The CDR3 extends over 14 amino acids. With 9 bases removed from V and 3 bases from J, the gap between germline ends came to 14 bases. The receptor's source is an adult who was a healthcare worker with PCR-confirmed SARS-CoV-2 infection or an uninfected control (not recorded which). The chain is built from TRBV19 and TRBJ1-4; D gene uncertain. The material sequenced was whole blood, taken at baseline. DNA for the CDR3: TGTGCCAGCGGGAATTACGGACCTAATGAAAAACTGTTTTTT. It is translated as CASGNYGPNEKLFF. Full variable domain (outside the CDR3, taken from reference TRBV19 and TRBJ1-4): DGGITQSPKYLFRKEGQNVTLSCEQNLNHDAMYWYRQDPGQGLRLIYYSQIVNDFQKGDIAEGYSVSREKKESFPLTVTSAQKNPTAFYLCASGNYGPNEKLFFGSGTQLSVL.